A selection of T cell receptor beta chains follows, all from one sample in a study of blood T cells in healthy people across ages. TCRdb fed the 5' RACE reads into MiXCR, producing one record per CDR3 protein. The data show 1.8 million or so distinct CDR3 sequences, more than 35% seen once. The material sequenced was blood. The receptor source for this set is a human donor in good health. CDR3s include the opening cysteine and the closing phenylalanine or tryptophan. Fields, in order: J gene, V gene, CDR3 length, clone size, D gene, CDR3 protein, CDR3 DNA. A D gene is named only where the DNA matches it firmly. The size entry is marked missing in some rows and otherwise reads once, few, many or a size class.

J gene: TRBJ2-3; V gene: TRBV12-3/TRBV12-4; CDR3 length: 12; clone size: NA; D gene: NA; CDR3 protein: CASSFGTPEQYF; CDR3 DNA: TGTGCCAGCAGTTTCGGCACCCCCGAGCAGTATTTT
J gene: TRBJ2-7; V gene: TRBV20-1; CDR3 length: 12; clone size: few; D gene: NA; CDR3 protein: CSASSENYEQYF; CDR3 DNA: TGCAGTGCTAGTTCAGAGAACTACGAGCAGTACTTC
J gene: TRBJ2-3; V gene: TRBV4-3; CDR3 length: 18; clone size: few; D gene: TRBD1; CDR3 protein: CASSQDPLGQGHTDTQYF; CDR3 DNA: TGCGCCAGCAGCCAAGATCCTTTAGGACAGGGGCACACAGATACGCAGTATTTT
J gene: TRBJ2-7; V gene: TRBV30; CDR3 length: 12; clone size: NA; D gene: NA; CDR3 protein: CAWSDGFYEQYF; CDR3 DNA: TGTGCCTGGAGTGACGGTTTCTACGAGCAGTACTTC
J gene: TRBJ2-7; V gene: TRBV4-3; CDR3 length: 15; clone size: NA; D gene: NA; CDR3 protein: CASSQGLLALDEQYF; CDR3 DNA: TGCGCCAGCAGCCAAGGGTTGTTAGCCCTAGACGAGCAGTACTTC
J gene: TRBJ2-1; V gene: TRBV28; CDR3 length: 14; clone size: few; D gene: NA; CDR3 protein: CASTWGGDKGEQFF; CDR3 DNA: TGTGCCAGCACCTGGGGAGGGGACAAGGGTGAGCAGTTCTTC
J gene: TRBJ1-4; V gene: TRBV14; CDR3 length: 13; clone size: few; D gene: NA; CDR3 protein: CASSQSGTEKLFF; CDR3 DNA: TGTGCCAGCAGCCAATCAGGGACAGAAAAACTGTTTTTT
J gene: TRBJ2-1; V gene: TRBV5-1; CDR3 length: 15; clone size: few; D gene: TRBD1; CDR3 protein: CASSIRDRGINEQFF; CDR3 DNA: TGCGCCAGCAGCATCCGGGACAGGGGGATTAATGAGCAGTTCTTC
J gene: TRBJ1-4; V gene: TRBV5-6; CDR3 length: 13; clone size: NA; D gene: NA; CDR3 protein: CASSLGASEKLFF; CDR3 DNA: TGTGCCAGCAGCTTGGGTGCGTCGGAAAAACTGTTTTTT
J gene: TRBJ2-7; V gene: TRBV4-1; CDR3 length: 17; clone size: NA; D gene: NA; CDR3 protein: CASSQDGSGLSYYEQYF; CDR3 DNA: TGCGCCAGCAGCCAAGATGGCAGCGGGCTATCATACTACGAGCAGTACTTC
J gene: TRBJ2-7; V gene: TRBV5-1; CDR3 length: 15; clone size: NA; D gene: TRBD1; CDR3 protein: CASSVTGTDPYEQYF; CDR3 DNA: TGCGCCAGCAGCGTGACCGGGACAGACCCCTACGAGCAGTACTTC
J gene: TRBJ2-1; V gene: TRBV12-5; CDR3 length: 14; clone size: NA; D gene: TRBD1; CDR3 protein: CASGLTRDRREQFF; CDR3 DNA: TGTGCTAGTGGTTTGACTCGGGACAGACGGGAGCAGTTCTTC
J gene: TRBJ2-3; V gene: TRBV11-1; CDR3 length: 15; clone size: NA; D gene: NA; CDR3 protein: CASSRQVVSTDTQYF; CDR3 DNA: TGTGCCAGCAGTCGACAGGTGGTGAGCACAGATACGCAGTATTTT
J gene: TRBJ2-7; V gene: TRBV7-6; CDR3 length: 12; clone size: many; D gene: NA; CDR3 protein: CASSLDSDEQYF; CDR3 DNA: TGTGCCAGCAGCCTTGACTCTGACGAGCAGTACTTC
J gene: TRBJ2-1; V gene: TRBV7-9; CDR3 length: 17; clone size: many; D gene: TRBD2; CDR3 protein: CASSPGLAGGLYNEQFF; CDR3 DNA: TGTGCCAGCAGCCCGGGACTAGCGGGGGGCCTTTACAATGAGCAGTTCTTC
J gene: TRBJ2-5; V gene: TRBV6-6; CDR3 length: 16; clone size: NA; D gene: NA; CDR3 protein: CASSYSTLDLQETQYF; CDR3 DNA: TGTGCCAGCAGTTACTCGACTTTGGATCTTCAAGAGACCCAGTACTTC
J gene: TRBJ1-5; V gene: TRBV2; CDR3 length: 17; clone size: NA; D gene: NA; CDR3 protein: CASSELEGDELFQPQHF; CDR3 DNA: TGTGCCAGCAGTGAACTAGAAGGGGACGAATTGTTTCAGCCCCAGCATTTT
J gene: TRBJ2-1; V gene: TRBV7-3; CDR3 length: 16; clone size: many; D gene: TRBD2; CDR3 protein: CASSDPGLAGYNEQFF; CDR3 DNA: TGTGCCAGCAGCGACCCGGGACTAGCAGGGTACAATGAGCAGTTCTTC
J gene: TRBJ2-5; V gene: TRBV20-1; CDR3 length: 16; clone size: once; D gene: TRBD2; CDR3 protein: CSAIGTSDPRGETQYF; CDR3 DNA: TGCAGTGCTATAGGGACTAGCGACCCAAGGGGGGAGACCCAGTACTTC
J gene: TRBJ2-7; V gene: TRBV15; CDR3 length: 15; clone size: NA; D gene: TRBD1; CDR3 protein: CATSRVPGTVYEQYF; CDR3 DNA: TGTGCCACCAGCAGAGTCCCCGGGACAGTCTACGAGCAGTACTTC
J gene: TRBJ2-1; V gene: TRBV9; CDR3 length: 14; clone size: NA; D gene: TRBD2; CDR3 protein: CACSERGEYNEQFF; CDR3 DNA: TGTGCCTGCAGTGAGCGGGGGGAATACAATGAGCAGTTCTTC
J gene: TRBJ1-5; V gene: TRBV6-2/TRBV6-3; CDR3 length: 19; clone size: NA; D gene: NA; CDR3 protein: CASSPMRGSELYSNQPQHF; CDR3 DNA: TGTGCCAGCAGCCCCATGAGGGGGTCGGAACTCTATAGCAATCAGCCCCAGCATTTT
J gene: TRBJ2-5; V gene: TRBV12-3/TRBV12-4; CDR3 length: 17; clone size: NA; D gene: TRBD2; CDR3 protein: CASSPGVRSGVQETQYF; CDR3 DNA: TGTGCCAGCAGCCCCGGGGTCCGTAGCGGGGTACAAGAGACCCAGTACTTC
J gene: TRBJ2-1; V gene: TRBV7-9; CDR3 length: 13; clone size: NA; D gene: TRBD2; CDR3 protein: CASSILAWNEQFF; CDR3 DNA: TGTGCCAGCAGCATACTAGCGTGGAATGAGCAGTTCTTC
J gene: TRBJ1-4; V gene: TRBV12-3/TRBV12-4; CDR3 length: 15; clone size: NA; D gene: TRBD1; CDR3 protein: CASSRQGGTNEKLFF; CDR3 DNA: TGTGCCAGCAGTCGACAGGGAGGCACTAATGAAAAACTGTTTTTT
J gene: TRBJ1-1; V gene: TRBV29-1; CDR3 length: 10; clone size: NA; D gene: NA; CDR3 protein: CSGSDTEAFF; CDR3 DNA: TGCAGCGGTTCGGACACTGAAGCTTTCTTT
J gene: TRBJ2-5; V gene: TRBV13; CDR3 length: 15; clone size: NA; D gene: NA; CDR3 protein: CASSLFETSLETQYF; CDR3 DNA: TGTGCCAGCAGCTTATTCGAAACATCTTTGGAGACCCAGTACTTC
J gene: TRBJ2-1; V gene: TRBV6-5; CDR3 length: 17; clone size: few; D gene: NA; CDR3 protein: CASSYYPPLSSYNEQFF; CDR3 DNA: TGTGCCAGCAGTTACTACCCTCCTCTTAGCTCCTACAATGAGCAGTTCTTC
J gene: TRBJ2-6; V gene: TRBV7-2; CDR3 length: 14; clone size: NA; D gene: NA; CDR3 protein: CASRLKGGANVLTF; CDR3 DNA: TGTGCCAGCAGACTGAAGGGAGGGGCCAACGTCCTGACTTTC
J gene: TRBJ1-6; V gene: TRBV5-1; CDR3 length: 13; clone size: NA; D gene: NA; CDR3 protein: CASSVNLPSPLHF; CDR3 DNA: TGCGCCAGCAGCGTTAACCTCCCCTCACCCCTCCACTTT
J gene: TRBJ2-1; V gene: TRBV11-3; CDR3 length: 17; clone size: NA; D gene: TRBD2; CDR3 protein: CASSRGRGASLNNEQFF; CDR3 DNA: TGTGCCAGCAGCCGGGGGCGGGGGGCCAGTCTTAACAATGAGCAGTTCTTC
J gene: TRBJ2-5; V gene: TRBV5-1; CDR3 length: 15; clone size: NA; D gene: NA; CDR3 protein: CASSSGTADQETQYF; CDR3 DNA: TGCGCCAGCAGCTCGGGGACGGCAGACCAAGAGACCCAGTACTTC
J gene: TRBJ2-7; V gene: TRBV29-1; CDR3 length: 14; clone size: NA; D gene: TRBD2; CDR3 protein: CSVDAGGTYNEQYF; CDR3 DNA: TGCAGCGTTGATGCGGGGGGGACCTACAATGAGCAGTACTTC
J gene: TRBJ1-4; V gene: TRBV12-3/TRBV12-4; CDR3 length: 16; clone size: NA; D gene: TRBD1; CDR3 protein: CASSRSRGLTNEKLFF; CDR3 DNA: TGTGCCAGCAGCAGAAGCAGGGGGCTTACTAATGAAAAACTGTTTTTT
J gene: TRBJ2-1; V gene: TRBV20-1; CDR3 length: 14; clone size: NA; D gene: NA; CDR3 protein: CSARRTARLNEQFF; CDR3 DNA: TGCAGTGCTAGAAGGACAGCAAGGTTGAATGAGCAGTTCTTC
J gene: TRBJ1-1; V gene: TRBV10-3; CDR3 length: 14; clone size: few; D gene: NA; CDR3 protein: CAISESRQNTEAFF; CDR3 DNA: TGTGCCATCAGTGAGTCGAGGCAGAACACTGAAGCTTTCTTT
J gene: TRBJ2-5; V gene: TRBV11-2; CDR3 length: 15; clone size: NA; D gene: NA; CDR3 protein: CASSWGTGNQETQYF; CDR3 DNA: TGTGCCAGCAGCTGGGGTACGGGGAACCAAGAGACCCAGTACTTC
J gene: TRBJ2-5; V gene: TRBV12-3/TRBV12-4; CDR3 length: 12; clone size: NA; D gene: NA; CDR3 protein: CASSLAGPLQYF; CDR3 DNA: TGTGCCAGCAGTTTAGCGGGCCCTCTGCAGTACTTC
J gene: TRBJ2-3; V gene: TRBV13; CDR3 length: 16; clone size: few; D gene: NA; CDR3 protein: CASSGPGTSATDTQYF; CDR3 DNA: TGTGCCAGCAGCGGACCCGGGACTTCGGCCACAGATACGCAGTATTTT